The rows below give T cell receptor beta chains drawn from one sample of a study of beta chain features in type 1 diabetes. TCRdb keeps only in-frame clones here, not all; method: immunoSEQ multiplex PCR. The profile covers 130,000 or so clones, with approximately 9% appearing a single time and under 0.9% taken by the ten largest. The sequenced sample was central memory CD4+ T cells from blood. Every receptor here comes from a man aged 30-40 years with type 1 diabetes. Each CDR3 is given with its conserved first and last residue.

v_call cdr3_aa
TRBV28 CASSLTVSYGYTF
TRBV27 CASSAWGGTYEQYF
TRBV10-2 CATGDRRRATEAFF
TRBV4-1 CASSQDPGFETQYF
TRBV6-1 CASSADIPYGYTF
TRBV4-2 CASSYGLAGGRAETQYF
TRBV7-2 CASSSTGTPKNTGELFF
TRBV7-3 CASSLGAGQTQYF
TRBV7-9 CASSLQGSSRNEQFF
TRBV11-2 CASSETGNYGYTF
TRBV7-9 CASTKGDSYEQYF
TRBV28 CASSSTGFGYTF
TRBV27 CASSSPGYGLETQYF
TRBV10-3 CASAGKTSGHSYEQYF
TRBV2 CASNTHRDGLPQQYF
TRBV5-4 CASSQGGAGEKLFF
TRBV4-1 CASSQANMGLAGGNEQFF
TRBV2 CASSLLRLAAETQYF
TRBV7-2 CASSLGGSGRQTQYF
TRBV7-9 CASSLYGDTERYF
TRBV29-1 CSVGQATYNEQFF
TRBV5-1 CASSLEVGTGPDTQYF
TRBV2 CASRGSTSGGAGETQYF
TRBV7-9 CASSPGLSPQETQYF
TRBV10-3 CAISDRKLTEKLFF
TRBV7-9 CASRPGTVTDTQYF
TRBV5-1 CASSRTGLEGTEAFF
TRBV18 CASSSTGVYNSPLHF
TRBV11-2 CASSLDGAVAGGNEQFF
TRBV5-1 CASSTGQGITTEAFF
TRBV20-1 CSGGFSYEQYF
TRBV5-1 CASSLRGGETQYF
TRBV11-2 CASSPYLEPGDSQYF
TRBV18 CASSPDRINYGYTF
TRBV7-8 CASSLQGFQNIQYF
TRBV5-4 CASSLVGDNEQFF
TRBV18 CASSPSGLTTAADF
TRBV9 CASSPPSSGANVLTF
TRBV4-2 CASSREGVSSDTQYF
TRBV7-2 CASSLDIQTQYF
TRBV7-3 CASSLGSSRERGEQFF
TRBV18 CASSSTSGSYEQYF
TRBV5-8 CASRETGGSNYGYTF
TRBV29-1 CSVSATGARETQYF
TRBV7-6 CASSLTGGGTGELFF
TRBV5-1 CASTRERETQYF
TRBV5-1 CASSDRVQETQYF
TRBV7-3 CASSLADRGSPLHF
TRBV7-9 CASSYGTSWADTQYF
TRBV7-9 CASSTAGTGRNEQFF
TRBV18 CASSPPLAGGIYEQFF
TRBV29-1 CSVAWTGLYGYTF
TRBV28 CASRYRPNQPQHF
TRBV9 CASSGGGRAYETQYF